This T cell receptor (beta chain) appears in the sequencing data of a study of shared clonotypes between healthy human individuals. Broader study findings: Shared across several donors were around 5% of the naive CD4 clonotypes.

Turning to this clone: Its antigen remains unknown.

Only in-frame clones appear in the TCRdb table, and some are missing; sequencing was by immunoSEQ multiplex PCR. The sample holds about 1 million clones, 75% to 85% seen once. From germline, CDR1 is SGHRS and CDR2 YFSETQ. There are 17 residues in the CDR3. V shed 7 bases and J 6 bases; nucleotides not matched to a gene: 18. The chain couples TRBV5-1 to TRBJ2-1; TRBD2 aligns across 8 bases. Sample: memory CD4+ T cells from PBMCs. Regarding subset: CD45RA-negative fraction. This sequence originates from a young man in good health. Some clones in this sample may be carry-over from other donors' samples. CDR3 residues: CASSPSEAGVGFNEQFF. CDR3 sequence (DNA): TGCGCCAGCTCTCCTAGCGAAGCGGGGGTCGGCTTCAATGAGCAGTTCTTC.